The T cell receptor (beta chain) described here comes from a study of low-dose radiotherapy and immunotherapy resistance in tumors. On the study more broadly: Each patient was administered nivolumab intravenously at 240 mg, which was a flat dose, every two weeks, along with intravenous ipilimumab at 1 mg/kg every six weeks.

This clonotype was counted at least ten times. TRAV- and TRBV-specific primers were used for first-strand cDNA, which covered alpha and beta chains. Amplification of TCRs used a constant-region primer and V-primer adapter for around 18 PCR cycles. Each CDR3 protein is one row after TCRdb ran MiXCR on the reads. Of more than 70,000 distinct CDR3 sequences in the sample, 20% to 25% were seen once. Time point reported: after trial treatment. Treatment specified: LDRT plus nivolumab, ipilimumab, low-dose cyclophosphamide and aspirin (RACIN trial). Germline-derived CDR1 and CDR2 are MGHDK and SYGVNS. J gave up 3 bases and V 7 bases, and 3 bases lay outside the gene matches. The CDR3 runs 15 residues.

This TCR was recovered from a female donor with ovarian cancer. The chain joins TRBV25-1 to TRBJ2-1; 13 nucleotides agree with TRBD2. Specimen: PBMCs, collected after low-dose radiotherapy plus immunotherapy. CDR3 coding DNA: TGTGCCAGCACCCGGACTAGCGGGAGCTACAATGAGCAGTTCTTC. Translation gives CASTRTSGSYNEQFF.